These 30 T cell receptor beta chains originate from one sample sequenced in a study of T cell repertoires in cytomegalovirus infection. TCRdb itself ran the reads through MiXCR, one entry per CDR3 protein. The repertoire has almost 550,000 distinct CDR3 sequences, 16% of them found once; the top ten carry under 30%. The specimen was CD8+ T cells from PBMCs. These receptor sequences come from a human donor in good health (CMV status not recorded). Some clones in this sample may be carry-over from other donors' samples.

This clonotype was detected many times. CDR3 amino acids: CASSRSSFQETQYF. Here the CDR3 DNA reads TGTGCCAGCTCCAGGTCCAGTTTCCAAGAGACCCAGTACTTC. J is TRBJ2-5 and V is TRBV7-8; D is unclear. The CDR3 has 14 residues. With 8 bases removed from V and 1 base from J, the gap between germline ends came to 14 bases. Germline values: CDR1 SGHVS, CDR2 FQNEAQ.

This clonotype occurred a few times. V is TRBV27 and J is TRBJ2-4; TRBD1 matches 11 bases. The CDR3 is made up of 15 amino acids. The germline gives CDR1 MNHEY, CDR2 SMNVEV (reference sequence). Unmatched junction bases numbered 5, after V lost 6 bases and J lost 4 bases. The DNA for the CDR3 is TGTGCCAGCAGACTTGGACAGGGGGCAAAAAACATTCAGTACTTC. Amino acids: CASRLGQGAKNIQYF.

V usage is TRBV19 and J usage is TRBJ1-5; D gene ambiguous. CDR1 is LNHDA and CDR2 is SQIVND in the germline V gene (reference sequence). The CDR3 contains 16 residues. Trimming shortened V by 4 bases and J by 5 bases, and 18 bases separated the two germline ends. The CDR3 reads CASSTSGPLLYQPQHF. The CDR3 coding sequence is TGTGCCAGTAGTACCTCAGGACCCCTATTATATCAGCCCCAGCATTTT.

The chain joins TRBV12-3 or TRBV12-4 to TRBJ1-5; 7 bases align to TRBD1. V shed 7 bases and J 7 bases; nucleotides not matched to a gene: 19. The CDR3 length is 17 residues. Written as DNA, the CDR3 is TGTGCCAGCACCTCGGACAGGTCAAGGGCGCCGCCCCAGCCCCAGCATTTT. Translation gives CASTSDRSRAPPQPQHF.

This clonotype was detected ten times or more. CDR3 sequence: CASRWEGSSTDTQYF. CDR3 coding DNA: TGTGCCAGCAGATGGGAGGGATCTAGCACAGATACGCAGTATTTT. The chain has TRBV28 and TRBJ2-3, with TRBD2 matching 7 bases. This CDR3 region has 15 residues. Trimming cost V 6 bases and J 0 bases; bases outside gene matches: 6. The germline CDR1 and CDR2 sequences are MDHEN and SYDVKM.

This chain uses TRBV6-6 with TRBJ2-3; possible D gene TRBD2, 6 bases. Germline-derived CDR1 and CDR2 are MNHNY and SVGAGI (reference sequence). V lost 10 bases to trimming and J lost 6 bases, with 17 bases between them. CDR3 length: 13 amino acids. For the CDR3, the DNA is TGTGCCATTGACGGGAGCTCCCAGGATACGCAGTATTTT. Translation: CAIDGSSQDTQYF.

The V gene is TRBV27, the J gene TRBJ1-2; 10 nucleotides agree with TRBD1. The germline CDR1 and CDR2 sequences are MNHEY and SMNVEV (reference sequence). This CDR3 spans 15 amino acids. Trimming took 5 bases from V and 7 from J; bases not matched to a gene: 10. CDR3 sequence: CASSPRQGARGGYTF. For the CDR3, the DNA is TGTGCCAGCAGTCCCAGACAGGGGGCTAGGGGTGGCTACACCTTC.

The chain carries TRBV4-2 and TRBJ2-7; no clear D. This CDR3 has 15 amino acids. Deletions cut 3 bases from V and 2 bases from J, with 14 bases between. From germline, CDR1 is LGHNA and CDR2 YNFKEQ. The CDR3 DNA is TGTGCCAGCAGCCAGGCTCGGACGCCGGCCTACGAGCAGTACTTC. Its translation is CASSQARTPAYEQYF.

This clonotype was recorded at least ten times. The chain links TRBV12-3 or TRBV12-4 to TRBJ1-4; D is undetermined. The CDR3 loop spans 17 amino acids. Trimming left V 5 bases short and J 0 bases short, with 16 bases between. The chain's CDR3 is CASSVYPDTATNEKLFF. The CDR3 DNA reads TGTGCCAGCAGTGTTTACCCCGACACGGCAACTAATGAAAAACTGTTTTTT.

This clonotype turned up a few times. CDR3 coding DNA: TGTGCCAGCAGCTTAGCCCCCGGGACAGCTAACACTGAAGCTTTCTTT. As protein: CASSLAPGTANTEAFF. The chain joins TRBV7-9 to TRBJ1-1, with 7 bases that match TRBD1. There are 16 residues in the CDR3. Germline CDR1 and CDR2: SEHNR and FQNEAQ (reference sequence). Trimming removed 0 bases from V and 2 bases from J; junction bases left unmatched: 6.

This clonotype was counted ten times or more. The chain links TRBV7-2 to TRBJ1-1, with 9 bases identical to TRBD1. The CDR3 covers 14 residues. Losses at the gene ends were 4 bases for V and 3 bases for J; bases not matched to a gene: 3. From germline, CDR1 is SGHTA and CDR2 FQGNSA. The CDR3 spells CASSYRDRDTEAFF. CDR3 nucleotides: TGTGCCAGCAGCTATCGGGACAGGGACACTGAAGCTTTCTTT.

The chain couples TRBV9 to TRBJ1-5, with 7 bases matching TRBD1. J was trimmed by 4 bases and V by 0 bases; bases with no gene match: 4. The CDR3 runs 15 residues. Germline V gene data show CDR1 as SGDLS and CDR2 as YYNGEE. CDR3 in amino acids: CASSVGTGRNQPQHF. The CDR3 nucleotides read TGTGCCAGCAGCGTAGGGACAGGAAGAAATCAGCCCCAGCATTTT.

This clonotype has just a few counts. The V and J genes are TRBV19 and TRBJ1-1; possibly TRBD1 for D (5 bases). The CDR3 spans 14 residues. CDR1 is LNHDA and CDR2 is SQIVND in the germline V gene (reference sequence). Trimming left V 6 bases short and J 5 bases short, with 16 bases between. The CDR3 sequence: CASRPRDDGTEAFF. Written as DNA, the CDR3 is TGTGCCAGTAGGCCAAGGGACGACGGAACTGAAGCTTTCTTT.

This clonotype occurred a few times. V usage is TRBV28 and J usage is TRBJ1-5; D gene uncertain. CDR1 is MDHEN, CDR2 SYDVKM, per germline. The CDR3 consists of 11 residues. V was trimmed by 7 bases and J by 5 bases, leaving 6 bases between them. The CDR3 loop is CASTTDQPQHF. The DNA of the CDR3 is TGTGCCAGCACCACCGATCAGCCCCAGCATTTT.

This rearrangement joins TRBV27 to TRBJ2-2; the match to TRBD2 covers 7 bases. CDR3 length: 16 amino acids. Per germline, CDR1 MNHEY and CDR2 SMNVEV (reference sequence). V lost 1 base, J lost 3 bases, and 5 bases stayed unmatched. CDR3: CASSLWASGDTGELFF. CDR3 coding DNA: TGTGCCAGCAGTTTATGGGCTAGCGGAGACACCGGGGAGCTGTTTTTT.

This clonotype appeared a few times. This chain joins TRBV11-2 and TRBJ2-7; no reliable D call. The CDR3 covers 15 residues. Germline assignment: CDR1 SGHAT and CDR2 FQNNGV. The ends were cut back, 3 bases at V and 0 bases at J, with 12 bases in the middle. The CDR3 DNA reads TGTGCCAGCAGCTTTTCTGGCGGTCTCTCCTACGAGCAGTACTTC. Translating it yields CASSFSGGLSYEQYF.

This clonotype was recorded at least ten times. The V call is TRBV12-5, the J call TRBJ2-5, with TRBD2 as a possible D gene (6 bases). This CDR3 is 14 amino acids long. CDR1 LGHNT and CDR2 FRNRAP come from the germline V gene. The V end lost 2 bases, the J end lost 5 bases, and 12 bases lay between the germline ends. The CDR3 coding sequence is TGTGCTAGTGGTTTGTTAGGGGAGGTTGAGACCCAGTACTTC. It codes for CASGLLGEVETQYF.

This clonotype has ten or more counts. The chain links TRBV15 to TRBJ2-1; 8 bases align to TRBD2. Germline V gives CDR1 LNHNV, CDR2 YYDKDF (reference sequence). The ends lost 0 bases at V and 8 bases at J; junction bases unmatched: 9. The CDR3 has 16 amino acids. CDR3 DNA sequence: TGTGCCACCAGCAGAGATAAGGCTAGCGGGCGTCATGAGCAGTTCTTC. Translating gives CATSRDKASGRHEQFF.

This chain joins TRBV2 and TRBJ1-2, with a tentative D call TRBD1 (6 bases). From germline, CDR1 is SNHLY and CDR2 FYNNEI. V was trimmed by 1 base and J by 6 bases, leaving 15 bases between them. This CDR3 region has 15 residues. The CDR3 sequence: CASSEVSGGGDGYTF. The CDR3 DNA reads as TGTGCCAGCAGTGAAGTGTCGGGGGGCGGCGATGGCTACACCTTC.

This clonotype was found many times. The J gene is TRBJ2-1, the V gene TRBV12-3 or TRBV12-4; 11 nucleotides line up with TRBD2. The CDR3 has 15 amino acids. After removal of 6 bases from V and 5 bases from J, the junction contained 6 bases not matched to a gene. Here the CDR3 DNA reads TGTGCCAGCAGCACACTAGCGGGGGTCAACAATGAGCAGTTCTTC. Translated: CASSTLAGVNNEQFF.

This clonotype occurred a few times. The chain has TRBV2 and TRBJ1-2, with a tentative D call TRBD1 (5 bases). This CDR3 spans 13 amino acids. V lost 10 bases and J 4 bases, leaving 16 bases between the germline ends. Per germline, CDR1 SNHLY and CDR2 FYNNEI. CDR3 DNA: TGTGCCACCTACCAGGGAACTAGCTATGGCTACACCTTC. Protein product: CATYQGTSYGYTF.

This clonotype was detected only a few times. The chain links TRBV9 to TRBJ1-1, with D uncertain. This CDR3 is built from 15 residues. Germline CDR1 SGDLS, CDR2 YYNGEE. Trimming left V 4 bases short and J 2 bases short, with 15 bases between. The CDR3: CASSKNTQINTEAFF. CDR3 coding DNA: TGTGCCAGCAGCAAAAACACACAGATCAACACTGAAGCTTTCTTT.

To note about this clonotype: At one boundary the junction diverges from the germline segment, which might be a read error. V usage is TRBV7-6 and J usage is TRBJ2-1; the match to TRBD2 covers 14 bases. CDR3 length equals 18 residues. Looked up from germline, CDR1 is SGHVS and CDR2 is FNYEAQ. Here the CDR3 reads CASSLGTSGSITDNEQFF. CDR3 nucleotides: TGTGCTAGCAGCTTAGGGACTAGCGGGAGTATAACAGACAATGAGCAGTTCTTC. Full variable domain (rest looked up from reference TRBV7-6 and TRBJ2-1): GAGVSQSPRYKVTKRGQDVALRCDPISGHVSLYWYRQALGQGPEFLTYFNYEAQQDKSGLPNDRFSAERPEGSISTLTIQRTEQRDSAMYRCASSLGTSGSITDNEQFFGPGTRLTVL.

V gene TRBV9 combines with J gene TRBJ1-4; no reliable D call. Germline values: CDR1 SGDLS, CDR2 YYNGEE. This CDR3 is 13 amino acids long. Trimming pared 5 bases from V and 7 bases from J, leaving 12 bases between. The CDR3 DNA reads TGTGCCAGCAGTCGTCGTGACTTTGAAAAACTGTTTTTT. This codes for CASSRRDFEKLFF.

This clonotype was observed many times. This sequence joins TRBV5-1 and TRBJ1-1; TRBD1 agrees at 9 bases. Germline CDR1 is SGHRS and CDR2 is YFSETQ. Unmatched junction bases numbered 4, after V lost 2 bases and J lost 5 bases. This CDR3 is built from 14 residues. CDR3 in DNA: TGCGCCAGCAGCTTTGGGACAGGGAAAACTGAAGCTTTCTTT. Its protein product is CASSFGTGKTEAFF.

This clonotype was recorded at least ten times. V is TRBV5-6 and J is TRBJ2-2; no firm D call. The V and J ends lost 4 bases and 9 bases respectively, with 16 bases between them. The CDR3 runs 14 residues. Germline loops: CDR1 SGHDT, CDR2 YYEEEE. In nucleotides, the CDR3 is TGTGCCAGCAGCACCGGTAGTGCGGTGAGGGAGCTGTTTTTT. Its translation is CASSTGSAVRELFF.

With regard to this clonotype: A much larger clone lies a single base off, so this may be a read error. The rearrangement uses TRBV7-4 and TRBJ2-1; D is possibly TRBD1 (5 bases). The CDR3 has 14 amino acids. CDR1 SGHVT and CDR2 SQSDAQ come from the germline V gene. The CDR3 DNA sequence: TGTGCCAGCAGCAACGACAGTACCTACAATGAGCAGATCTTC. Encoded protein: CASSNDSTYNEQIF.

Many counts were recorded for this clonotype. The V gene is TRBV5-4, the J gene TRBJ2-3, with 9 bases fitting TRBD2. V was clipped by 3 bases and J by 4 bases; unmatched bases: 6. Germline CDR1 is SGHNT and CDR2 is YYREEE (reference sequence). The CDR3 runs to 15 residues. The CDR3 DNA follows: TGTGCCAGCAGCTGGACTAGCGAACTCGCAGATACGCAGTATTTT. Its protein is CASSWTSELADTQYF. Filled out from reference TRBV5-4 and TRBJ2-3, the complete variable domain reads ETGVTQSPTHLIKTRGQQVTLRCSSQSGHNTVSWYQQALGQGPQFIFQYYREEENGRGNFPPRFSGLQFPNYSSELNVNALELDDSALYLCASSWTSELADTQYFGPGTRLTVL.

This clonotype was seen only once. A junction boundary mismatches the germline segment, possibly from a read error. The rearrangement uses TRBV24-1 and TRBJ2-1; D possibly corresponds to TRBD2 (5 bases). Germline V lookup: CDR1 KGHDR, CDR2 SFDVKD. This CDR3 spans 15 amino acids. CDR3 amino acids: CPTSGRARPYNEQFF. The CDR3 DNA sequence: TGTCCCACCAGTGGGAGAGCGCGACCTTACAATGAGCAGTTCTTC.

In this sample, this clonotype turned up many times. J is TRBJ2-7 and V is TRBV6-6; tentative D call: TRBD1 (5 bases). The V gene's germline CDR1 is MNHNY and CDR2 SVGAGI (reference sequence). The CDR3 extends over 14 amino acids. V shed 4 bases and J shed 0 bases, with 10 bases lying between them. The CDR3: CASSSGYSSYEQYF. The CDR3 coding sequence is TGTGCCAGCAGTTCAGGGTACAGCTCCTACGAGCAGTACTTC.